Sequencing of this T cell receptor (beta chain) was carried out in a study of T cell responses to AZD1222 COVID-19 vaccine. A word on this clone: What it binds is not known.

Study-level findings and limits: Unmutated variant regions are reportedly the target of nearly half of TCRs that are spike-specific. White British people made up most donors, females outnumbered males, and clonal diversity was possibly underestimated. Increased Spike-specific TCR breadth and depth were observed after two AZD1222 doses.

V was shortened by 3 bases and J by 4 bases, with 10 bases between the two germline ends. This CDR3 is 14 amino acids long. Germline values: CDR1 ENHRY, CDR2 SYGVKD. Sequencing used immunoSEQ multiplex PCR; TCRdb keeps in-frame clones, though not all of them. In the table there are 95,000 to 130,000 clones, approximately 85% of which are singletons. This specimen consisted of peripheral blood, obtained on day 0 of MenACWY control vaccination. The sequence derives from an adult in good health. J is TRBJ1-5 and V is TRBV10-3; D uncertain. CDR3: CAISDGDTNQPQHF. The CDR3, as DNA: TGTGCCATCAGTGACGGTGACACGAATCAGCCCCAGCATTTT.